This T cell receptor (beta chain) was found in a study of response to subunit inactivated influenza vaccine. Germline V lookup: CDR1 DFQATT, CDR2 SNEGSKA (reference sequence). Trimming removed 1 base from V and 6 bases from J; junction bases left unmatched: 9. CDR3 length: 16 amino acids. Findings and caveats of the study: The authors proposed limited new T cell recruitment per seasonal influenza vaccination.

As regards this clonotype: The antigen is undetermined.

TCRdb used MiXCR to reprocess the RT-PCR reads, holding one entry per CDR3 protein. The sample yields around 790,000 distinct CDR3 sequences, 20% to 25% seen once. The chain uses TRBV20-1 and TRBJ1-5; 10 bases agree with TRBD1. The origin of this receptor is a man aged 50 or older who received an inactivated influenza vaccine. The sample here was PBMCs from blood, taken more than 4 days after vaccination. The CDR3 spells CSARARGQGTRQPQHF. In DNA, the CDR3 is TGCAGTGCTAGAGCCCGGGGACAGGGGACTCGTCAGCCCCAGCATTTT.